A selection of T cell receptor beta chains follows, all from one sample in a study of cytomegalovirus exposure and HLA in healthy donors. Sequenced by immunoSEQ multiplex PCR; TCRdb stores in-frame clones only, minus some. The data show about 210,000 clones, approximately 80% seen once. The specimen was PBMCs. All receptors come from a man under 40 in good health and CMV-seronegative. CDR3s include the opening cysteine and the closing phenylalanine or tryptophan. D genes are given only for firm matches. Size values are once, few and many counts, or a class for expanded clones, and some rows have none.

v_call	clone_size	cdr3_length	j_call	d_call	cdr3_nt	cdr3_aa
TRBV1	-	16	TRBJ2-3	-	TGCACCAGCAGCCAAGAGACTAGCGGGGCCACAGATACGCAGTATTTT	CTSSQETSGATDTQYF
TRBV9	once	14	TRBJ1-2	TRBD1	TGTGCCAGCAGCGTGGAGACAGGGGGCTATGGCTACACCTTC	CASSVETGGYGYTF
TRBV16	-	16	TRBJ2-3	-	TGTGCCAGCAGCCAATGGAACGGGGTGCTCACAGATACGCAGTATTTT	CASSQWNGVLTDTQYF
TRBV18	once	15	TRBJ2-7	TRBD1	TGTGCCAGCTCACCACTAGGGACAGGGGGAGAGGAGCAGTACTTC	CASSPLGTGGEEQYF
TRBV6-5	-	16	TRBJ1-5	-	TGTGCCAGCAGTTCGGGCGGGGGATCCCTCAATCAGCCCCAGCATTTT	CASSSGGGSLNQPQHF
TRBV9	-	16	TRBJ1-3	-	TGTGCCAGCAGCGTAGATGGGTCGCGGGCGGTAAACACCATATATTTT	CASSVDGSRAVNTIYF
TRBV7-2	-	13	TRBJ1-4	TRBD1	TGTGCCAGCAGCGCCGGGACAGTGGGAAAACTGTTTTTT	CASSAGTVGKLFF
TRBV4-1	-	17	TRBJ2-1	TRBD2	TGCGCCAGCAGCCAAGATTCTTTGGGACTAGCGGGGTTTGAGCAGTTCTTC	CASSQDSLGLAGFEQFF
TRBV7-3	-	15	TRBJ2-2	TRBD2	TGTGCCAGCAGCTCGACTAGCGGGGCGATCGGGGAGCTGTTTTTT	CASSSTSGAIGELFF
TRBV9	-	17	TRBJ1-2	TRBD1	TGTGCCAGCAGCGTCAGCCACACTAGGGGGCAGGACTATGGCTACACCTTC	CASSVSHTRGQDYGYTF
TRBV9	-	14	TRBJ2-7	-	TGTGCCAGCAGCGTAGCTGGCAACCGTAACGAGCAGTACTTC	CASSVAGNRNEQYF
TRBV4-3	-	16	TRBJ1-2	TRBD1	TGCGCCAGCAGCCAAGATAGGGACAGGGCTATCTATGGCTACACCTTC	CASSQDRDRAIYGYTF
TRBV5-5	few	14	TRBJ1-1	TRBD1	TGTGCCAGCAGCTTTACTCCAGGGGGCACTGAAGCTTTCTTT	CASSFTPGGTEAFF
TRBV9	-	15	TRBJ2-3	-	TGTGCCAGCAGCGTAGTAGGGCAGGGGACAGATACGCAGTATTTT	CASSVVGQGTDTQYF
TRBV29-1	-	14	TRBJ2-3	-	TGCAGCACATATCCGGGGGGCCGGGAAGATACGCAGTATTTT	CSTYPGGREDTQYF
TRBV19	-	14	TRBJ2-7	TRBD1	TGTGCCAGTAGTAGGGACAGGTTCTCCTACGAGCAGTACTTC	CASSRDRFSYEQYF